Below are 23 T cell receptor beta chains sequenced from a single sample in a study of regulatory T cells in long-lasting Graves disease. With iRepertoire HTBI primers and Arm-PCR of CDR3 regions, TCR beta libraries were built. TCRdb independently ran MiXCR on the multiplex PCR reads; one entry per CDR3 protein. Of under 400,000 distinct CDR3 sequences in the sample, approximately 15% were seen once. Time point indicated: newly diagnosed GD, antithyroid drugs for less than 3 months. The TCR library was made from RNA that had been extracted from PBMCs in TRIzol. These data were also reused for a study on T cells in Graves' hyperthyroidism and ophthalmopathy.

This specimen consisted of peripheral blood mononuclear cells (PBMCs), obtained at new diagnosis, from a patient treated with antithyroid drugs. Source of these receptors: a man in his forties with Graves disease.

This clonotype has only a few counts. The rearrangement joins TRBV5-6 to TRBJ1-4; a weak D match, TRBD1 (5 bases). V was clipped by 4 bases and J by 8 bases, with 21 bases between them. This CDR3 has 16 amino acids. From germline, CDR1 is SGHDT and CDR2 YYEEEE. CDR3 amino acids: CASSTTWGGGGEKLFF. CDR3 nucleotides: TGTGCCAGCAGCACTACCTGGGGCGGGGGAGGAGAAAAACTGTTTTTT.

This clonotype was observed a few times. The V gene is TRBV20-1, the J gene TRBJ2-3; TRBD2 aligns across 13 bases. The end of the DNA aligns better with TRBJ2-5, so the J call may be wrong. The CDR3 covers 14 residues. Germline CDR1 reads DFQATT; CDR2 reads SNEGSKA (reference sequence). The CDR3, as DNA: TGCAGTGCGAAACTAGCGGGGGGGCCGGAGACCCAGTACTTC. Protein: CSAKLAGGPETQYF.

The chain couples TRBV15 to TRBJ2-1, with D possibly being TRBD2 (6 bases). Germline V gene lookup returns CDR1 LNHNV and CDR2 YYDKDF (reference sequence). The length of the CDR3 is 13 residues. The V and J ends lost 3 bases and 10 bases respectively, with 13 bases between them. The CDR3 nucleotides read TGTGCCACCAGCAGTCTGGCCCGGGGGGAGCAGTTCTTC. It codes for CATSSLARGEQFF.

This clonotype was picked up many times. V is TRBV7-8 and J is TRBJ2-5; no definite D call. Trimming took off 4 bases at V and 1 base at J, with 10 bases between the two ends. The germline gives CDR1 SGHVS, CDR2 FQNEAQ. The CDR3 is 14 residues long. The CDR3 reads CASSYPDGQETQYF. In nucleotides, the CDR3 is TGTGCCAGCAGCTACCCGGACGGCCAAGAGACCCAGTACTTC.

This clonotype was detected many times. The chain joins TRBV15 to TRBJ2-1, with 11 bases matching TRBD1. V trimming: 1 base; J trimming: 6 bases; junction bases outside the gene matches: 8. The CDR3 covers 17 residues. Germline V gene sequence: CDR1 LNHNV, CDR2 YYDKDF (reference sequence). DNA of the CDR3: TGTGCCACCAGCAGAGGGCCGGGAGGACAGGGGGCCAATGAGCAGTTCTTC. It specifies CATSRGPGGQGANEQFF.

The sample holds many counts of this clonotype. This sequence joins TRBV7-3 and TRBJ2-7, with 9 bases that match TRBD2. Trimming cost V 4 bases and J 6 bases; bases outside gene matches: 4. The germline V gene has CDR1 SGHTA and CDR2 FQGTGA. The CDR3 is 13 amino acids. Here the CDR3 DNA reads TGTGCCAGCAGCTCCCTGCGGGGGGGCGAGCAGTACTTC. It is translated as CASSSLRGGEQYF.

In this sample, this clonotype turned up many times. J is TRBJ2-2 and V is TRBV28, with D perhaps matching TRBD1 (5 bases). V shed 7 bases and J shed 4 bases, with 10 bases lying between them. Germline V lookup: CDR1 MDHEN, CDR2 SYDVKM. The CDR3 consists of 13 residues. CDR3: CASIAGPTGELFF. The DNA for the CDR3 is TGTGCCAGCATAGCAGGGCCCACCGGGGAGCTGTTTTTT.

This chain links TRBV10-3 with TRBJ2-1; 11 bases map to TRBD2. Trimming took 10 bases from V and 5 from J; bases not matched to a gene: 7. The CDR3 extends over 14 amino acids. Germline assignment: CDR1 ENHRY and CDR2 SYGVKD. The DNA of the CDR3 is TGTGCCACAGATGCGGGACTAGCGGACAATGAGCAGTTCTTC. It codes for CATDAGLADNEQFF.

This chain connects TRBV5-4 to TRBJ1-1; 7 bases align to TRBD1. V lost 2 bases, J lost 3 bases, and 7 bases stayed unmatched. The CDR3 spans 15 residues. Germline-derived CDR1 and CDR2 are SGHNT and YYREEE (reference sequence). DNA for the CDR3: TGTGCCAGCAGCTTTATACAGGGGTTTGACACTGAAGCTTTCTTT. Protein: CASSFIQGFDTEAFF.

This clonotype was counted at least ten times. The chain couples TRBV11-1 to TRBJ1-4, with D possibly matching TRBD1 (6 bases). This CDR3 has 13 residues. Germline CDR1 SGHAT, CDR2 FQDESV (reference sequence). Deletions cut 7 bases from V and 8 bases from J, with 14 bases between. CDR3 in DNA: TGTGCCAGCAACAACAGGGCGGACGAAAAACTGTTTTTT. This codes for CASNNRADEKLFF.

This clonotype was counted a few times. The V gene is TRBV20-1, the J gene TRBJ2-6, with TRBD2 matching over 10 bases. With 2 bases clipped from V and 3 bases from J, the junction kept 10 bases outside the gene matches. The V gene's germline CDR1 is DFQATT and CDR2 SNEGSKA (reference sequence). The CDR3 spans 18 residues. The CDR3 bases are TGCAGTGCTAGAAGAAGGCAGCGGGGGGGCTTTGGGGCCAACGTCCTGACTTTC. Protein: CSARRRQRGGFGANVLTF.

This sequence joins TRBV11-2 and TRBJ2-3; 10 bases are a match to TRBD1. Germline V CDR1 and CDR2: SGHAT, FQNNGV. The CDR3 length is 13 residues. V was clipped by 8 bases and J by 6 bases; unmatched bases: 5. The CDR3 spells CASGGQGFDTQYF. The CDR3 nucleotides are TGTGCCAGCGGGGGACAGGGGTTCGATACGCAGTATTTT.

The rearrangement uses TRBV2 and TRBJ1-2, with no clear D. From germline, CDR1 is SNHLY and CDR2 FYNNEI. Trimming cost V 5 bases and J 6 bases, with 13 bases left between them. This CDR3 is built from 13 residues. The CDR3 reads CASSPLTGHGYTF. CDR3 DNA: TGTGCCAGCAGTCCCCTCACGGGCCATGGCTACACCTTC.

There are many counts of this clonotype. The chain employs TRBV5-1 and TRBJ2-3, with TRBD2 matching 13 bases. Germline trimming cut 3 bases from V and 6 bases from J; bases unmatched to any gene: 13. The CDR3 is 18 amino acids. Germline V gives CDR1 SGHRS, CDR2 YFSETQ. The CDR3 loop is CASSSGNILAGGTDTQYF. DNA of the CDR3: TGCGCCAGCAGCTCGGGAAACATACTAGCGGGGGGGACGGATACGCAGTATTTT.

There are many counts of this clonotype. The V and J genes are TRBV30 and TRBJ2-7, with 7 nucleotides matching TRBD1. Germline V lookup: CDR1 GTSNPN, CDR2 SVGIG (reference sequence). This CDR3 comprises 13 residues. V dropped 5 bases and J dropped 3; count of bases not matched to a gene: 7. DNA of the CDR3: TGTGCCTGGGGACCGGGACAGCTCTACGAGCAGTACTTC. It translates to CAWGPGQLYEQYF.

The chain uses TRBV10-2 and TRBJ1-1, with TRBD1 matching 10 bases. Trimming at V came to 7 bases and at J to 7 bases, leaving 12 bases not matched to a gene. This CDR3 comprises 15 residues. In germline, CDR1 is WSHSY, CDR2 SAAADI. CDR3 amino acids: CASTRGGTGAGEAFF. Written as DNA, the CDR3 is TGCGCCAGCACTCGAGGGGGGACAGGGGCCGGTGAAGCTTTCTTT.

This clonotype was seen once. The J gene is TRBJ1-5, the V gene TRBV2; the D is unclear. V was trimmed by 6 bases and J by 0 bases, leaving 9 bases between them. The germline V gene encodes CDR1 SNHLY and CDR2 FYNNEI. The CDR3 runs to 14 residues. The CDR3 sequence is CASRIDLSNQPQHF. In DNA form, the CDR3 reads TGTGCCAGCAGAATCGACCTTAGCAATCAGCCCCAGCATTTT.

V is TRBV3-1 and J is TRBJ2-7; 7 bases line up with TRBD1. V was pared by 3 bases and J by 4 bases, with 12 bases of the junction left unmatched. The CDR3 totals 16 residues. Germline lookup yields CDR1 LGHDT and CDR2 YNNKEL (reference sequence). CDR3 nucleotide sequence: TGTGCCAGCAGCCATGGATCCGGGACAGTCAAATACGAGCAGTACTTC. Translated, it gives CASSHGSGTVKYEQYF.

This clonotype was recorded many times. V and J are TRBV2 and TRBJ2-3; TRBD2 aligns across 10 bases. V shed 5 bases and J 7 bases; nucleotides not matched to a gene: 12. Germline CDR1 and CDR2: SNHLY and FYNNEI. CDR3 size: 16 residues. CDR3 region: CASSRASGGITNTQYF. DNA for the CDR3: TGTGCCAGCAGTCGGGCTAGCGGGGGTATAACGAATACGCAGTATTTT. The entire variable domain, with the rest obtained from reference TRBV2 and TRBJ2-3, is as follows: EPEVTQTPSHQVTQMGQEVILRCVPISNHLYFYWYRQILGQKVEFLVSFYNNEISEKSEIFDDQFSVERPDGSNFTLKIRSTKLEDSAMYFCASSRASGGITNTQYFGPGTRLTVL.

This sequence joins TRBV7-2 and TRBJ2-7; possibly TRBD1 for D (5 bases). Trimming took off 5 bases at V and 6 bases at J, with 14 bases between the two ends. This CDR3 is 13 amino acids long. Germline V gives CDR1 SGHTA, CDR2 FQGNSA. Here the CDR3 reads CASSPTDSLEQYF. As DNA, the CDR3 is TGTGCCAGCAGCCCGACCGACAGCCTCGAGCAGTACTTC.

V is TRBV2 and J is TRBJ2-5; 7 bases are a match to TRBD1. The CDR3 length is 21 residues. J gave up 5 bases and V 0 bases, and 24 bases lay outside the gene matches. Germline V gene data show CDR1 as SNHLY and CDR2 as FYNNEI. The CDR3 here is CASSEALFRDGPRGSRETQYF. The CDR3 DNA follows: TGTGCCAGCAGTGAAGCGCTTTTCAGGGACGGGCCCAGGGGGAGTAGGGAGACCCAGTACTTC.

This clonotype has more than one count but fewer than ten. The chain uses TRBV5-1 and TRBJ1-1; possibly TRBD1 for D (5 bases). Germline lookup yields CDR1 SGHRS and CDR2 YFSETQ. The CDR3 spans 15 residues. Trimming removed 0 bases at V and 3 bases at J, with 12 bases between. The CDR3 protein is CASSLETGRDTEAFF. In nucleotides, the CDR3 is TGCGCCAGCAGCTTGGAAACGGGCAGGGACACTGAAGCTTTCTTT.

The rearrangement joins TRBV10-3 to TRBJ1-2; TRBD1 might be the D (5 bases). The CDR3 runs 16 residues. The germline V and J ends were trimmed by 0 bases and 7 bases, with 18 bases remaining between them. The germline CDR1 and CDR2 sequences are ENHRY and SYGVKD. The CDR3 spells CAISESIGRGFVGYTF. The CDR3 bases are TGTGCCATCAGTGAGTCAATAGGGCGGGGGTTCGTTGGCTACACCTTC.